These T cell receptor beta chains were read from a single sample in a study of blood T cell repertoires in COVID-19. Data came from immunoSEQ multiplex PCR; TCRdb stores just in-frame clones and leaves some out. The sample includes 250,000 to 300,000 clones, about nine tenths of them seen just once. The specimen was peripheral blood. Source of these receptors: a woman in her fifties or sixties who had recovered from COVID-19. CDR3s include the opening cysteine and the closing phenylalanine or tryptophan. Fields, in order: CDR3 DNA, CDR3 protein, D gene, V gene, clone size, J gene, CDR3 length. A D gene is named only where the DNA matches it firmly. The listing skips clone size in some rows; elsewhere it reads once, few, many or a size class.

CDR3nt: TGCGCCAGCAAAATCCGGGACAGGGGCTCCTACGAGCAGTACTTC; CDR3aa: CASKIRDRGSYEQYF; d_gene: TRBD1; v_gene: TRBV5-1; abundance: .; j_gene: TRBJ2-7; len: 15
CDR3nt: TGTGCCAGCAGTTCCCTCCCCCTTTCGTCACCCCTCCACTTT; CDR3aa: CASSSLPLSSPLHF; d_gene: .; v_gene: TRBV27; abundance: .; j_gene: TRBJ1-6; len: 14
CDR3nt: TGCGCCAGCAGCTACCAGCGGGGAGCCTACGAGCAGTACTTC; CDR3aa: CASSYQRGAYEQYF; d_gene: TRBD2; v_gene: TRBV5-1; abundance: .; j_gene: TRBJ2-7; len: 14
CDR3nt: TGCACCAGCAGCCAGGGAGGATTAGCGGGAGGGGAGACCCAGTACTTC; CDR3aa: CTSSQGGLAGGETQYF; d_gene: .; v_gene: TRBV1; abundance: .; j_gene: TRBJ2-5; len: 16
CDR3nt: TGTGCCACCAGCAGAGGGGGCAGCATCTATGGCTACACCTTC; CDR3aa: CATSRGGSIYGYTF; d_gene: .; v_gene: TRBV15; abundance: .; j_gene: TRBJ1-2; len: 14
CDR3nt: TGTGCCATCAGTGATTTGTCAGACAGGGGAAAGGCCAAAAACATTCAGTACTTC; CDR3aa: CAISDLSDRGKAKNIQYF; d_gene: TRBD1; v_gene: TRBV10-3; abundance: .; j_gene: TRBJ2-4; len: 18
CDR3nt: TGTGCCAGCTCACCCGGAGGACTAGCGGGCCGCACCGGGGAGCTGTTTTTT; CDR3aa: CASSPGGLAGRTGELFF; d_gene: TRBD2; v_gene: TRBV18; abundance: once; j_gene: TRBJ2-2; len: 17
CDR3nt: TGCAGCGTCCTGGACGGGGGGGGGCCCCAGCATTTT; CDR3aa: CSVLDGGGPQHF; d_gene: .; v_gene: TRBV29-1; abundance: .; j_gene: TRBJ1-5; len: 12
CDR3nt: TGTGCCAGCACATCCCAACAGAATTCACCCCTCCACTTT; CDR3aa: CASTSQQNSPLHF; d_gene: .; v_gene: TRBV2; abundance: .; j_gene: TRBJ1-6; len: 13
CDR3nt: TGTGCCAGCAGCCCAAGAGGGCTCACAGATACGCAGTATTTT; CDR3aa: CASSPRGLTDTQYF; d_gene: .; v_gene: TRBV3-1/TRBV3-2; abundance: .; j_gene: TRBJ2-3; len: 14
CDR3nt: TGTGCCAGCAGCCTTACTAGGCTACCCTACGAGCAGTACTTC; CDR3aa: CASSLTRLPYEQYF; d_gene: .; v_gene: TRBV11-2; abundance: .; j_gene: TRBJ2-7; len: 14
CDR3nt: TGCAGCGGGGGAATGGGCAAGAATCAGCCCCAGCATTTT; CDR3aa: CSGGMGKNQPQHF; d_gene: .; v_gene: TRBV29-1; abundance: .; j_gene: TRBJ1-5; len: 13
CDR3nt: TGTGCCAGCAGCGACCCGACTAGCGGGGGGGCCAATGAGCAGTTCTTC; CDR3aa: CASSDPTSGGANEQFF; d_gene: TRBD2; v_gene: TRBV9; abundance: .; j_gene: TRBJ2-1; len: 16
CDR3nt: TGTGCCAGCAGGCTCGGGACAGGGGCCTATGGCTACACCTTC; CDR3aa: CASRLGTGAYGYTF; d_gene: TRBD1; v_gene: TRBV28; abundance: .; j_gene: TRBJ1-2; len: 14
CDR3nt: TGTGCCAGCACCGTTAGCGGGAAGGCGGTCGGGGAGCTGTTTTTT; CDR3aa: CASTVSGKAVGELFF; d_gene: TRBD2; v_gene: TRBV6-5; abundance: .; j_gene: TRBJ2-2; len: 15
CDR3nt: TGTGCCAGTCGTGAAATCGGACTAGATCGTAACAATGAGCAGTTCTTC; CDR3aa: CASREIGLDRNNEQFF; d_gene: TRBD2; v_gene: TRBV19; abundance: .; j_gene: TRBJ2-1; len: 16
CDR3nt: TGTGCCAGCAGTTTAGGGACTCGACCGGGGCAGCCCCAGCATTTT; CDR3aa: CASSLGTRPGQPQHF; d_gene: .; v_gene: TRBV27; abundance: .; j_gene: TRBJ1-5; len: 15
CDR3nt: TGCGCCAGCAGCTTGATAACACGTCACAATGAGCAGTTCTTC; CDR3aa: CASSLITRHNEQFF; d_gene: .; v_gene: TRBV5-1; abundance: .; j_gene: TRBJ2-1; len: 14
CDR3nt: TGCAGCGTTGAGCGGGACTTACCCTACGAGCAGTACTTC; CDR3aa: CSVERDLPYEQYF; d_gene: .; v_gene: TRBV29-1; abundance: .; j_gene: TRBJ2-7; len: 13
CDR3nt: TGTGCCAGCAGCTTAACGGGGCCTAATGAAAAACTGTTTTTT; CDR3aa: CASSLTGPNEKLFF; d_gene: .; v_gene: TRBV7-3; abundance: .; j_gene: TRBJ1-4; len: 14
CDR3nt: TGCGCCAGCAGCTTTCAGGGTACCGGTGGTTCACCCCTCCACTTT; CDR3aa: CASSFQGTGGSPLHF; d_gene: .; v_gene: TRBV5-1; abundance: .; j_gene: TRBJ1-6; len: 15